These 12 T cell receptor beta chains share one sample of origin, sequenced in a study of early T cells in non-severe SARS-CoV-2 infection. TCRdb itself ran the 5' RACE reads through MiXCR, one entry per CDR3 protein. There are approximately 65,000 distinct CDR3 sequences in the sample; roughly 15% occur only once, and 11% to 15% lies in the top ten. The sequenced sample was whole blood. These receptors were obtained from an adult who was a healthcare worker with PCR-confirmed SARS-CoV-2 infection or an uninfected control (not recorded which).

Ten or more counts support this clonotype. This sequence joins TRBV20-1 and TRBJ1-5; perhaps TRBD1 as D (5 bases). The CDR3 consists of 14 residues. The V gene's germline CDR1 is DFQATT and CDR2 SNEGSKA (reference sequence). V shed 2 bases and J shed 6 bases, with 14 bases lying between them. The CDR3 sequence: CSARRGDSGQPQHF. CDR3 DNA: TGCAGTGCTAGAAGGGGTGATTCCGGTCAGCCCCAGCATTTT.

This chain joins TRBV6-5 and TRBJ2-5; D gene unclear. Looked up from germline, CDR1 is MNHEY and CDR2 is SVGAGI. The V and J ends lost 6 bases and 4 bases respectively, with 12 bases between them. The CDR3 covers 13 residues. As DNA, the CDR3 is TGTGCCAGCAGGGCAGTCGATCTAGAGACCCAGTACTTC. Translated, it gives CASRAVDLETQYF.

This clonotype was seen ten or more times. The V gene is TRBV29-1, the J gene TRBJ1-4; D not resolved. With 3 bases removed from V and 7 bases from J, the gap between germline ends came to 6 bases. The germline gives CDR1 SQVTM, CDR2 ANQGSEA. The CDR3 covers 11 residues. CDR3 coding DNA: TGCAGCGTTGATGTGGGTGAAAAACTGTTTTTT. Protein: CSVDVGEKLFF.

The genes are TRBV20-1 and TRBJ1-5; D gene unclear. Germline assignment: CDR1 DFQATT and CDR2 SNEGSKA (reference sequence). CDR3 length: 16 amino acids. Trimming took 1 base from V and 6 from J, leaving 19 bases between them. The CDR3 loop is CSARADSIFLAQPQHF. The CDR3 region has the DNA TGCAGTGCTAGAGCTGATTCGATATTTCTGGCTCAGCCCCAGCATTTT.

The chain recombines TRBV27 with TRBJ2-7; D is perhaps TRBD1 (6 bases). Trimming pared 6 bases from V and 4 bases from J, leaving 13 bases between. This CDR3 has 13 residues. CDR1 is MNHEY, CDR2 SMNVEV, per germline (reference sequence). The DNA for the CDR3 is TGTGCCAGCAGCCCCGGGACAAGATACGAGCAGTACTTC. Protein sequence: CASSPGTRYEQYF.

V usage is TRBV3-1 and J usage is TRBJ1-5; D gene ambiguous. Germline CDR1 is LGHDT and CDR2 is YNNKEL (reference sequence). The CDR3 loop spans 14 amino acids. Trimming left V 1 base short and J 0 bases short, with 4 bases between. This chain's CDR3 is CASSQGVSNQPQHF. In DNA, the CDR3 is TGTGCCAGCAGCCAAGGGGTTAGCAATCAGCCCCAGCATTTT.

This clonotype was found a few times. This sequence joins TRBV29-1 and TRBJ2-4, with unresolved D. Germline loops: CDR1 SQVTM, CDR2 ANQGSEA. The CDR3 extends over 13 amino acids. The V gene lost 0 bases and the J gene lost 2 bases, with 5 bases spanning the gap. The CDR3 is CSVEDRPKNIQYF. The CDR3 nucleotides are TGCAGCGTTGAAGACAGACCCAAAAACATTCAGTACTTC.

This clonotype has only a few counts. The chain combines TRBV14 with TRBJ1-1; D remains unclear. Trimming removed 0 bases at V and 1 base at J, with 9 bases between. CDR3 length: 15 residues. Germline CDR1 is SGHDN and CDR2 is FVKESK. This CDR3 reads CASSQEAGSNTEAFF. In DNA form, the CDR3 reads TGTGCCAGCAGCCAAGAAGCTGGATCGAACACTGAAGCTTTCTTT.

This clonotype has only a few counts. CDR3 protein: CASSLVASGAPNEQFF. The DNA for the CDR3 is TGTGCCAGCAGCTTAGTGGCTAGCGGGGCACCCAATGAGCAGTTCTTC. J is TRBJ2-1 and V is TRBV7-2, with 9 nucleotides matching TRBD2. The germline CDR1 and CDR2 sequences are SGHTA and FQGNSA. V lost 1 base, J lost 6 bases, and 7 bases stayed unmatched. CDR3 length: 16 residues.

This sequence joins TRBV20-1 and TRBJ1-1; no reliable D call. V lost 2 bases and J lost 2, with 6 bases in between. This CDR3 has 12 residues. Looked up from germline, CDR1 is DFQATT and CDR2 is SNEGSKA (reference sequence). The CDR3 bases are TGCAGTGCTAGAAAAGGAAACACTGAAGCTTTCTTT. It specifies CSARKGNTEAFF.

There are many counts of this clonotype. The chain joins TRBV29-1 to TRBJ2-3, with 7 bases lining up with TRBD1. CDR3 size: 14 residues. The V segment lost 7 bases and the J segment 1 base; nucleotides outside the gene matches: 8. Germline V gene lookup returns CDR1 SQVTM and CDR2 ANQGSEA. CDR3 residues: CSAGKGAGTDTQYF. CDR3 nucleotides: TGCAGCGCTGGGAAGGGGGCTGGCACAGATACGCAGTATTTT.

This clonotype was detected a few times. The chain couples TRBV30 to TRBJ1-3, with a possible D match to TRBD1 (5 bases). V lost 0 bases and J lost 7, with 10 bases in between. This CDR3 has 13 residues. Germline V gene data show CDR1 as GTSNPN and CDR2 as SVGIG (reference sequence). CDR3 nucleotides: TGTGCCTGGAGTGTACTGTGGGGGAACACCATATATTTT. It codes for CAWSVLWGNTIYF. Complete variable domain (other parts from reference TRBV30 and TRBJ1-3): SQTIHQWPATLVQPVGSPLSLECTVEGTSNPNLYWYRQAAGRGLQLLFYSVGIGQISSEVPQNLSASRPQDRQFILSSKKLLLSDSGFYLCAWSVLWGNTIYFGEGSWLTVV.